Following are 7 T cell receptor beta chains from one sample sequenced in a study of OX40 agonist ivuxolimab in advanced cancers. Sequencing was performed with immunoSEQ multiplex PCR; in TCRdb, only in-frame clones are kept and a portion is missing. Here the sample spans roughly 93,000 clones, approximately 84% being singletons. Sequencing was performed on CD4+ or CD8+ T cells sorted from blood, taken in a trial of the OX40 agonist ivuxolimab. These receptors originate from an adult with an advanced solid tumor such as melanoma, head and neck, liver or kidney cancer.

The V and J genes are TRBV9 and TRBJ2-2, with D perhaps TRBD1 or TRBD2 (6 bases each). This CDR3 spans 15 amino acids. The germline V gene has CDR1 SGDLS and CDR2 YYNGEE. The germline V and J ends were trimmed by 4 bases and 2 bases, with 12 bases remaining between them. Here the CDR3 reads CASSPRGTNTGELFF. For the CDR3, the DNA is TGTGCCAGCAGCCCCCGCGGGACAAACACCGGGGAGCTGTTTTTT.

CDR3 nucleotides: TGTGCCATCGCCCGATGGGCTAGCGACACAGATACGCAGTATTTT. This translates into CAIARWASDTDTQYF. V is TRBV11-1 and J is TRBJ2-3; D perhaps matches TRBD2 (6 bases). CDR3 size: 15 residues. Germline CDR1 SGHAT, CDR2 FQDESV (reference sequence). Deletions cut 10 bases from V and 2 bases from J, with 19 bases between.

The CDR3 region has the DNA TGTGCTAGTGGTCCCCCCGGGACTAGCGGGTGGGATACGCAGTATTTT. It yields the protein CASGPPGTSGWDTQYF. The chain combines TRBV12-5 with TRBJ2-3, with 12 bases aligning to TRBD2. J lost 6 bases, V lost 5 bases, and 9 bases had no gene match. Looked up from germline, CDR1 is LGHNT and CDR2 is FRNRAP. CDR3 length: 16 amino acids.

The chain recombines TRBV14 with TRBJ1-2, with unresolved D. Germline loops: CDR1 SGHDN, CDR2 FVKESK. Trimming cost V 2 bases and J 6 bases, with 13 bases left between them. The CDR3 contains 14 residues. CDR3 in amino acids: CASSQKDDVDGYTF. CDR3 DNA: TGTGCCAGCAGCCAAAAAGACGACGTAGATGGCTACACCTTC.

The chain links TRBV10-3 to TRBJ2-7, with a weak D call TRBD2 (6 bases). Germline lookup yields CDR1 ENHRY and CDR2 SYGVKD. V was clipped by 4 bases and J by 1 base, with 14 bases between them. The CDR3 spans 15 residues. Here the CDR3 reads CAISGSGTSSYEQYF. The CDR3 DNA reads as TGTGCCATCAGTGGCTCCGGGACTTCATCCTACGAGCAGTACTTC.

The sample holds a few counts of this clone. The rearrangement uses TRBV2 and TRBJ2-3, with TRBD1 matching over 7 bases. CDR3 length equals 15 residues. Germline trimming cut 2 bases from V and 4 bases from J; bases unmatched to any gene: 6. Germline V lookup: CDR1 SNHLY, CDR2 FYNNEI. The CDR3 coding sequence is TGTGCCAGCAGTGAATGGACAGGCGCTTCAGATACGCAGTATTTT. This codes for CASSEWTGASDTQYF.

The chain employs TRBV5-1 and TRBJ1-2; D gene ambiguous. Per germline, CDR1 SGHRS and CDR2 YFSETQ. Trimming shortened V by 0 bases and J by 4 bases, and 10 bases separated the two germline ends. CDR3 length equals 14 residues. CDR3 in amino acids: CASSLERVAYGYTF. The CDR3 bases are TGCGCCAGCAGCTTGGAAAGGGTGGCCTATGGCTACACCTTC.